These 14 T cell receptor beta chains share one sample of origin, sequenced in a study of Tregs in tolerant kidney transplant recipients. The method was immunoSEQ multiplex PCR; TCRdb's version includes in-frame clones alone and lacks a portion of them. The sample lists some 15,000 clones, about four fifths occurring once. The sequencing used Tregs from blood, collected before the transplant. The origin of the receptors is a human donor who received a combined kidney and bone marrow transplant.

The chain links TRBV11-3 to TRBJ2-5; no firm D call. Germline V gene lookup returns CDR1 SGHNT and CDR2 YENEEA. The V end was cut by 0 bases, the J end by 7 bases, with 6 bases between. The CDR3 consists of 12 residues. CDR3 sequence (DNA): TGTGCCAGCAGCTTAGATCCGCGGACCCAGTACTTC. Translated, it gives CASSLDPRTQYF.

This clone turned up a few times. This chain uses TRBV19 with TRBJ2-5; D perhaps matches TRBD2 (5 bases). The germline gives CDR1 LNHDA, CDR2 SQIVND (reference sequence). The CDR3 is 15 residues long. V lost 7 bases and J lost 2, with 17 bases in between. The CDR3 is CASTPRVGSQETQYF. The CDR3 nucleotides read TGTGCCAGTACCCCGAGGGTGGGATCTCAAGAGACCCAGTACTTC.

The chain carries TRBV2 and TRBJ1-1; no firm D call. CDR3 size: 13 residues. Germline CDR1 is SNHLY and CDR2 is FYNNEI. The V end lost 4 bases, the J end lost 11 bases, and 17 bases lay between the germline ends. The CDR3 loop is CASSGGTRITAFF. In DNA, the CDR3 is TGTGCCAGCAGTGGCGGCACGAGGATTACGGCTTTCTTT.

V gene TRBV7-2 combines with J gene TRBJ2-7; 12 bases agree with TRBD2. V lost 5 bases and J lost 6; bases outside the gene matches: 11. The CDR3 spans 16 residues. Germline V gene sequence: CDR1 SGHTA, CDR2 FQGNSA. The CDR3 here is CASSIRLAGARGEQYF. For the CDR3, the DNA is TGTGCCAGCAGCATTCGACTAGCGGGGGCCCGGGGCGAGCAGTACTTC.

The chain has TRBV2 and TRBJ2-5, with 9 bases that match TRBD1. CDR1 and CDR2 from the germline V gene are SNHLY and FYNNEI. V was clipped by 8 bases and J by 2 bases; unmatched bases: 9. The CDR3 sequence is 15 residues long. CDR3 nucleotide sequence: TGTGCCAGCTCTATTACAGGGGGCGGTCAAGAGACCCAGTACTTC. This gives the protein CASSITGGGQETQYF.

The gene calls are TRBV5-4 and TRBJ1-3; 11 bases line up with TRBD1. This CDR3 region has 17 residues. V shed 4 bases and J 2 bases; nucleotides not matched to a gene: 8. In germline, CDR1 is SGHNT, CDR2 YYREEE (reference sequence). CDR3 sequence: CASSIGDRGRAGNTIYF. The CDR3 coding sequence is TGTGCCAGCAGCATAGGGGACAGGGGGAGAGCTGGAAACACCATATATTTT.

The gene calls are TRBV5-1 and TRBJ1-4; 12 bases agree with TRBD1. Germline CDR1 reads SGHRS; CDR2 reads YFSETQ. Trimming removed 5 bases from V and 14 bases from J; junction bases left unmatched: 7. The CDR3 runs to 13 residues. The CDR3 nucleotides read TGCGCCAGCAGGACCGGGACAGGGGGCTCGCTGTTTTTT. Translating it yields CASRTGTGGSLFF.

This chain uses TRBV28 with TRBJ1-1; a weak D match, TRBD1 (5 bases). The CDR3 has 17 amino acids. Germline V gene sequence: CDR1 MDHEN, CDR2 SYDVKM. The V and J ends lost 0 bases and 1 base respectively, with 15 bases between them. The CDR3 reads CASSLWVLTGGNTEAFF. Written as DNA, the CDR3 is TGTGCCAGCAGTTTATGGGTATTGACGGGGGGGAACACTGAAGCTTTCTTT.

CDR3 sequence: CASSLQRGGSYEQYF. DNA of the CDR3: TGTGCCAGCAGTCTCCAGCGGGGGGGCTCCTACGAGCAGTACTTC. The chain employs TRBV6-5 and TRBJ2-7; 10 bases match TRBD2. Trimming cost V 5 bases and J 0 bases; bases outside gene matches: 4. The CDR3 runs to 15 residues. CDR1 is MNHEY and CDR2 is SVGAGI in the germline V gene.

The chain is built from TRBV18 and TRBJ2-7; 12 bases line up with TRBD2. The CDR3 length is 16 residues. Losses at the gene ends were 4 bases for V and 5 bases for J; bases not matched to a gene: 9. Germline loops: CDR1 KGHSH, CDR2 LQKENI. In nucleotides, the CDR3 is TGTGCCAGCTCACTCTCGACTAGCGGGAGAAGGAACGAGCAGTACTTC. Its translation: CASSLSTSGRRNEQYF.

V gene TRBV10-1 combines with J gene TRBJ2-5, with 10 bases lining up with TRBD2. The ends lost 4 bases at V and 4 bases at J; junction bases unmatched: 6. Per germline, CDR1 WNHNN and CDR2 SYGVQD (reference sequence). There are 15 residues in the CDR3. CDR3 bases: TGCGCCAGCAGTGCCAGCGGGAGGGGTCTAGAGACCCAGTACTTC. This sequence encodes CASSASGRGLETQYF.

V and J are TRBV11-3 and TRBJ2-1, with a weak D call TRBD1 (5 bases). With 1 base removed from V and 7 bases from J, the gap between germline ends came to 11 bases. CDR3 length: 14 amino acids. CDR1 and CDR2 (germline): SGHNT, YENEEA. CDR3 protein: CASSLGSGWNEQFF. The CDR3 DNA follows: TGTGCCAGCAGCTTAGGTTCAGGGTGGAATGAGCAGTTCTTC.

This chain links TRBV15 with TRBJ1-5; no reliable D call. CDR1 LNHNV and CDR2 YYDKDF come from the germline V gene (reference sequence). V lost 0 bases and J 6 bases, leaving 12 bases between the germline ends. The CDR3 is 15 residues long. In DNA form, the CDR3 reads TGTGCCACCAGCAGAGATTTGGGTTGGAGTCAGCCCCAGCATTTT. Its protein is CATSRDLGWSQPQHF.

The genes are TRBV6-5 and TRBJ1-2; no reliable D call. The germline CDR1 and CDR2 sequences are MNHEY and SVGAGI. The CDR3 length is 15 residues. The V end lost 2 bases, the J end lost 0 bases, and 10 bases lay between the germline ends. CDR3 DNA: TGTGCCAGCAGTTACAGCAGGCGCTCTAACTATGGCTACACCTTC. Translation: CASSYSRRSNYGYTF.